This TCR beta chain derives from a study of cytomegalovirus exposure and HLA in healthy donors. The study's findings and limits: In a later analysis, DRB1 alleles had the most associated TCRs; HLA-C alleles the fewest. A later analysis appeared to link common viral pathogens to several of the most significant clusters. Equally common other TCR beta chains were less clonally expanded than HLA-associated ones, a later analysis found. HLA allele associations emerged for some 16,000 TCR beta sequences in a later analysis, at 0.05 false discovery rate.

A remark on this clone: The antigen is undetermined.

CDR3 size: 11 residues. Germline CDR1 is MGHRA and CDR2 is YSYEKL. Trimming removed 2 bases from V and 9 bases from J, with 7 bases in between. The PCR used 60 Vbeta and 13 Jbeta primers. Sequencing used immunoSEQ multiplex PCR; TCRdb keeps in-frame clones, though not all of them. The sample holds over 200,000 clones; roughly 87% are singletons and the top ten take 5% to 6.5%. This receptor was identified in a woman aged 40 to 49 in good health and CMV-seropositive. The sample was PBMCs. The chain recombines TRBV4-1 with TRBJ1-1; unclear D gene. CDR3 nucleotides: TGCGCCAGCAGCCAAAATTTAAAAGCTTTCTTT. Translation: CASSQNLKAFF.